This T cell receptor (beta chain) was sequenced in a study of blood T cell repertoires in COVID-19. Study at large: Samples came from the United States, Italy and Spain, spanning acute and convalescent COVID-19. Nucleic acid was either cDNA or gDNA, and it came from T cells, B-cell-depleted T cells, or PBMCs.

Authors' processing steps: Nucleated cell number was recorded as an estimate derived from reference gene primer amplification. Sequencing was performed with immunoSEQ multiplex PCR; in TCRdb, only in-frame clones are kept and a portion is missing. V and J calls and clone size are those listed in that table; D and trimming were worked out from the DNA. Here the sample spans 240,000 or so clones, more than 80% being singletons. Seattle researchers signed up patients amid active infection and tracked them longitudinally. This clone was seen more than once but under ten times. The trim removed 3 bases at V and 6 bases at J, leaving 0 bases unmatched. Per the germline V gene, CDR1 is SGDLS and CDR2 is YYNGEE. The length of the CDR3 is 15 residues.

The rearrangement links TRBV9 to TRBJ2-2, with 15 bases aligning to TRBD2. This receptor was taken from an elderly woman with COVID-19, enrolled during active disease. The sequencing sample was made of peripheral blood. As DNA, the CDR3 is TGTGCCAGCAGCGGGACTAGCGGGGGGGCCGGGGAGCTGTTTTTT. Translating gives CASSGTSGGAGELFF.